These T cell receptor beta chains were read from a single sample in a study of shared clonotypes between healthy human individuals. Data came from immunoSEQ multiplex PCR; TCRdb stores just in-frame clones and leaves some out. The top ten clones hold around 0.12% of a sample with hundreds of thousands of clones, 95% of them seen once. Sequencing input: naive CD8+ T cells sorted from blood. These receptors were obtained from a woman aged 25 to 39 in good health. Each CDR3 is given with its conserved first and last residue. Fields, in order: CDR3 protein, CDR3 DNA, V gene, D gene, clone size, J gene. A D gene is named only where the DNA matches it firmly. Rows give clone size only sometimes, using once, few, many, or a class for an expanded clone.

CASSQVRGQGYTGELFF TGCGCCAGCAGCCAAGTTCGGGGACAGGGATACACCGGGGAGCTGTTTTTT TRBV4-1 TRBD1 . TRBJ2-2
CASSLALAGAGEQYF TGTGCCAGCAGCTTGGCCCTAGCGGGAGCTGGCGAGCAGTACTTC TRBV5-4 TRBD2 . TRBJ2-7
CASSLDMTDQPQHF TGTGCCAGCAGCTTAGACATGACAGACCAGCCCCAGCATTTT TRBV7-6 . . TRBJ1-5
CASRAAAGQETQYF TGTGCCAGCAGGGCGGCGGCGGGACAAGAGACCCAGTACTTC TRBV2 . . TRBJ2-5
CASSVDGSGSSNTGELFF TGTGCCAGCAGCGTAGACGGTAGCGGGAGCTCGAACACCGGGGAGCTGTTTTTT TRBV9 TRBD2 . TRBJ2-2
CASSKKPQDLGTVEQYF TGTGCCAGCAGCAAAAAGCCTCAGGATCTTGGCACTGTAGAGCAGTACTTC TRBV13 . . TRBJ2-7
CAISGYSGSSYEQYF TGTGCCATCTCGGGGTATAGCGGGAGCTCCTACGAGCAGTACTTC TRBV6-4 TRBD2 . TRBJ2-7
CASSLPGGSFYEQYF TGTGCCAGCAGCTTACCGGGAGGTAGTTTTTACGAGCAGTACTTC TRBV11-1 TRBD2 . TRBJ2-7
CASSAGTEKTSYSNQPQHF TGTGCCAGCAGTGCTGGGACAGAAAAAACCTCCTATAGCAATCAGCCCCAGCATTTT TRBV2 TRBD1 . TRBJ1-5
CATSGSVNTEAFF TGTGCCACCAGCGGGAGCGTGAACACTGAAGCTTTCTTT TRBV15 . . TRBJ1-1
CASSPHRTAAHEQYF TGTGCCAGCAGCCCCCACAGGACCGCCGCCCACGAGCAGTACTTC TRBV9 . . TRBJ2-7
CASSQESGTDYGYTF TGCGCCAGCAGCCAAGAATCCGGGACGGACTATGGCTACACCTTC TRBV4-1 . . TRBJ1-2
CASSLLAAVGEQYF TGTGCCAGCAGCTTACTAGCGGCGGTGGGGGAGCAGTACTTC TRBV7-9 TRBD2 . TRBJ2-7
CASSLVGETNEKLFF TGTGCCAGCAGCTTAGTCGGGGAAACTAATGAAAAACTGTTTTTT TRBV7-6 . . TRBJ1-4
CASRSTGARNQPQHF TGTGCCAGCAGGTCGACAGGGGCTCGCAATCAGCCCCAGCATTTT TRBV28 TRBD1 . TRBJ1-5
CASSQASSRGNEQYF TGCGCCAGCAGCCAGGCGTCCTCACGGGGCAACGAGCAGTACTTC TRBV4-1 . . TRBJ2-7
CASSSTGEQFF TGTGCCAGCAGCTCGACCGGTGAGCAGTTCTTC TRBV5-4 . . TRBJ2-1
CASSFAVQETQYF TGTGCCAGCAGTTTCGCCGTGCAAGAGACCCAGTACTTC TRBV27 . . TRBJ2-5
CASSLEAGVTYNEQFF TGTGCCAGCAGTTTAGAAGCGGGAGTAACCTACAATGAGCAGTTCTTC TRBV27 TRBD2 . TRBJ2-1
CASSQGAKSTDTQYF TGTGCCAGCAGCCAGGGGGCCAAAAGCACAGATACGCAGTATTTT TRBV2 TRBD1 once TRBJ2-3
CASSHGLAGVTGELFF TGTGCCAGCAGCCACGGACTAGCGGGAGTGACCGGGGAGCTGTTTTTT TRBV9 TRBD2 . TRBJ2-2
CASSLSSRETQYF TGTGCCAGCAGTTTATCTAGCAGGGAGACCCAGTACTTC TRBV28 . . TRBJ2-5
CASSVTPNYGYTF TGTGCCAGCAGCGTAACGCCGAACTATGGCTACACCTTC TRBV9 . . TRBJ1-2
CASSQVSSGNPADTQYF TGCGCCAGCAGCCAAGTTTCTAGCGGGAACCCGGCAGATACGCAGTATTTT TRBV4-1 TRBD2 . TRBJ2-3
CASKRTGTYEQYF TGTGCCAGCAAGCGGACAGGGACCTACGAGCAGTACTTC TRBV27 TRBD1 . TRBJ2-7
CASSNGRTNTGELFF TGCGCCAGCAGCAACGGGAGAACGAACACCGGGGAGCTGTTTTTT TRBV10-1 . . TRBJ2-2
CASSLGSSASYEQYF TGTGCCAGCAGCTTAGGTAGCTCGGCTTCCTACGAGCAGTACTTC TRBV11-2 . . TRBJ2-7
CASSEYEGLGDTQYF TGTGCCAGCAGTGAATATGAGGGACTTGGAGATACGCAGTATTTT TRBV25-1 . . TRBJ2-3
CASSLLLSYEQYF TGTGCCAGCAGCTTGTTGCTTTCCTACGAGCAGTACTTC TRBV5-6 . once TRBJ2-7
CATKLGGHEQYF TGTGCCACCAAGCTGGGGGGCCACGAGCAGTACTTC TRBV27 . . TRBJ2-7
CSVEGTTKGDTEAFF TGCAGCGTTGAAGGGACAACAAAAGGGGACACTGAAGCTTTCTTT TRBV29-1 . . TRBJ1-1
CASSSLVGEGLGEQFF TGTGCCAGCAGCTCGCTTGTGGGGGAGGGCCTTGGTGAGCAGTTCTTC TRBV28 TRBD2 . TRBJ2-1
CASSTDSYNEQFF TGTGCCAGCAGCACGGACTCCTACAATGAGCAGTTCTTC TRBV5-6 . . TRBJ2-1
CASSSSTGTGYYEQYF TGTGCCAGCAGTTCATCCACCGGGACAGGGTACTACGAGCAGTACTTC TRBV28 TRBD1 . TRBJ2-7
CSVEGWGQGNEQYF TGCAGCGTTGAAGGGTGGGGACAGGGCAACGAGCAGTACTTC TRBV29-1 TRBD1 . TRBJ2-7
CASSSRVLGATGELFF TGTGCCAGCAGTTCACGGGTCTTGGGGGCTACCGGGGAGCTGTTTTTT TRBV28 . . TRBJ2-2
CATSRETAGNTIYF TGTGCCACCAGCAGAGAAACAGCCGGAAACACCATATATTTT TRBV15 . . TRBJ1-3
CAISDPGQGKITGELFF TGTGCCATCAGTGACCCGGGACAGGGCAAAATCACCGGGGAGCTGTTTTTT TRBV10-3 TRBD1 . TRBJ2-2
CASSETGPQAFF TGTGCCAGCAGCGAGACAGGTCCGCAAGCTTTCTTT TRBV28 . . TRBJ1-1
CASSPTWRSGSGNEQFF TGCGCCAGCAGCCCCACGTGGAGGAGCGGGAGTGGCAATGAGCAGTTCTTC TRBV5-1 TRBD2 . TRBJ2-1
CASSYPRGELFF TGTGCCAGCAGTTACCCCAGGGGGGAACTGTTTTTT TRBV6-5 TRBD1 . TRBJ1-4
CASSSKASGTTYEQYF TGCGCCAGCAGCTCTAAAGCTAGCGGGACGACCTACGAGCAGTACTTC TRBV5-1 TRBD2 . TRBJ2-7
CSVELATGEQYF TGCAGCGTTGAATTGGCGACCGGCGAGCAGTACTTC TRBV29-1 . . TRBJ2-7
CASLPVTGTDYEQYF TGTGCCAGCTTACCCGTAACCGGGACAGACTACGAGCAGTACTTC TRBV7-9 TRBD1 once TRBJ2-7
CASSFSVNYGYTF TGTGCCAGCAGTTTCTCAGTGAACTATGGCTACACCTTC TRBV28 . . TRBJ1-2
CASQPLAGGNNEQFF TGTGCCAGTCAACCACTAGCGGGTGGGAACAATGAGCAGTTCTTC TRBV7-8 TRBD2 once TRBJ2-1